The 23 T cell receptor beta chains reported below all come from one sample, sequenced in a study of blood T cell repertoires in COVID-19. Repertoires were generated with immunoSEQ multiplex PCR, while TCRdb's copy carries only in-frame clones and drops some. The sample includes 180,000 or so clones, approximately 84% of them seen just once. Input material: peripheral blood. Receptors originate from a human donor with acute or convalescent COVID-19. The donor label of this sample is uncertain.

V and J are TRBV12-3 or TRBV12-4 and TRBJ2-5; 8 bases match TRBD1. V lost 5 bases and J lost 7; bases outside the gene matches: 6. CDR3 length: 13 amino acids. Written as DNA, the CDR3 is TGTGCCAGCAGTAGCGACAGGGGAGGGACCCAGTACTTC. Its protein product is CASSSDRGGTQYF.

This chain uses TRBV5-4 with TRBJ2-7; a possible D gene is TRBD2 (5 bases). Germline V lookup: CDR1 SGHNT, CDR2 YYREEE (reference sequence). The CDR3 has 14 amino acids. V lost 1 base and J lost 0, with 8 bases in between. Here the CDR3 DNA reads TGTGCCAGCAGCTTGATCGGGGACTCCTACGAGCAGTACTTC. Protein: CASSLIGDSYEQYF.

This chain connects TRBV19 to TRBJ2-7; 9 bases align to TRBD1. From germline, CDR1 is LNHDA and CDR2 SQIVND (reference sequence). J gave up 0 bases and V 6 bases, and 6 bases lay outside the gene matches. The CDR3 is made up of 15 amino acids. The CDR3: CASRPGQGHSYEQYF. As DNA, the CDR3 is TGTGCCAGTAGACCCGGACAGGGGCACTCCTACGAGCAGTACTTC.

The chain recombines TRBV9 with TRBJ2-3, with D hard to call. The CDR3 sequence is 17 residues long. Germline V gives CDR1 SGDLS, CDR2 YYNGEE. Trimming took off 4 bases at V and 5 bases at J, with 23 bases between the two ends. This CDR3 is CASSPAGLHSQRDTQYF. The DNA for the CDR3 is TGTGCCAGCAGCCCGGCCGGGTTACACTCTCAGAGAGATACGCAGTATTTT.

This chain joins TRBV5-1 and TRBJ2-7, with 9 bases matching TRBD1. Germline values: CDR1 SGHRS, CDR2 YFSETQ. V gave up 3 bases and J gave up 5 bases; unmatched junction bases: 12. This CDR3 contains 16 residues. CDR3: CASSYTSGTGNDEQYF. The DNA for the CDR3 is TGCGCCAGCAGCTACACCTCCGGGACAGGGAACGACGAGCAGTACTTC.

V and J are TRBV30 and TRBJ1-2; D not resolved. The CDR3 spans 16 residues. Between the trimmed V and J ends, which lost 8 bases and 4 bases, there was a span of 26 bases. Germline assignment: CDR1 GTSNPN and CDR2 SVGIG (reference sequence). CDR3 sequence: CAANVRAGGLGYGYTF. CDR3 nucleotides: TGTGCCGCAAACGTCCGGGCAGGCGGGTTGGGCTATGGCTACACCTTC.

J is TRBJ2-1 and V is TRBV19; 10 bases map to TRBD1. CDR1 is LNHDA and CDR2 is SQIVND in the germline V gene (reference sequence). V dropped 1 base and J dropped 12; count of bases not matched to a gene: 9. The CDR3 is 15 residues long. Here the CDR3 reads CASSIAEDRGFGQFF. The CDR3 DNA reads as TGTGCCAGTAGTATAGCAGAGGACAGGGGGTTCGGGCAGTTCTTC.

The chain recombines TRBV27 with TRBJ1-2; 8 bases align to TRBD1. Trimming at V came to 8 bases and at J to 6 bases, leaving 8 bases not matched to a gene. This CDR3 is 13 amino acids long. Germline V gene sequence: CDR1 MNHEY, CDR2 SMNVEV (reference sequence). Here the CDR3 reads CASATRTGNGYTF. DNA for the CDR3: TGTGCCAGCGCGACCCGGACAGGGAATGGCTACACCTTC.

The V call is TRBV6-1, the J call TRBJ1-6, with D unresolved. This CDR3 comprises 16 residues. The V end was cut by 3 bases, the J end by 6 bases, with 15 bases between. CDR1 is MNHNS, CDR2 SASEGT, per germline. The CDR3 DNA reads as TGTGCCAGCAGTGAGAGGGTAGGGCCAGGTAATTCACCCCTCCACTTT. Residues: CASSERVGPGNSPLHF.

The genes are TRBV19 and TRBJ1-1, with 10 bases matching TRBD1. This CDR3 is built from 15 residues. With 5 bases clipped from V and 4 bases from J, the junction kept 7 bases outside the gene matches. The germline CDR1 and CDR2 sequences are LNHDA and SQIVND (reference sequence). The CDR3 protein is CASSYRGQGVTEAFF. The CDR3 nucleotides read TGTGCCAGTAGTTACCGTGGACAGGGGGTCACTGAAGCTTTCTTT.

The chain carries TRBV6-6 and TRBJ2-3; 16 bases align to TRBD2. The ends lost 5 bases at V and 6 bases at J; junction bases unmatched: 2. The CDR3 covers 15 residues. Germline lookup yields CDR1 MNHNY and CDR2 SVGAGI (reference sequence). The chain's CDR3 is CASSPGLAGGDTQYF. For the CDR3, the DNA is TGTGCCAGCAGTCCGGGACTAGCGGGAGGGGATACGCAGTATTTT.

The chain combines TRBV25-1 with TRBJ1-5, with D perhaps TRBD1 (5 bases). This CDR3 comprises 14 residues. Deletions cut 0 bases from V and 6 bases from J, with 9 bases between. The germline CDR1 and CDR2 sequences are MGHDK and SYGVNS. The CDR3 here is CASSEYRVGQPQHF. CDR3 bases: TGTGCCAGCAGTGAATACAGGGTGGGTCAGCCCCAGCATTTT. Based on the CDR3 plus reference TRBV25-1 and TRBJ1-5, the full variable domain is EADIYQTPRYLVIGTGKKITLECSQTMGHDKMYWYQQDPGMELHLIHYSYGVNSTEKGDLSSESTVSRIRTEHFPLTLESARPSHTSQYLCASSEYRVGQPQHFGDGTRLSIL.

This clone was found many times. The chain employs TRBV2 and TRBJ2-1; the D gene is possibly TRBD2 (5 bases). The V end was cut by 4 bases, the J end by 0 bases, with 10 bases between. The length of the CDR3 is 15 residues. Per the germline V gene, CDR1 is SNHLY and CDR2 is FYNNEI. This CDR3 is CASSVARSSYNEQFF. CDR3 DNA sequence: TGTGCCAGCAGTGTAGCGCGGAGCTCCTACAATGAGCAGTTCTTC.

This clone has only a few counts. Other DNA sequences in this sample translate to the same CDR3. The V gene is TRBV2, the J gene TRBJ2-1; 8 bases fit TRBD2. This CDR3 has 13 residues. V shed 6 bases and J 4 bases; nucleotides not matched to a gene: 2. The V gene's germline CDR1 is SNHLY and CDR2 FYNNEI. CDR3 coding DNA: TGTGCCAGCAGCGGGACTAGTTACAATGAGCAGTTCTTC. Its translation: CASSGTSYNEQFF.

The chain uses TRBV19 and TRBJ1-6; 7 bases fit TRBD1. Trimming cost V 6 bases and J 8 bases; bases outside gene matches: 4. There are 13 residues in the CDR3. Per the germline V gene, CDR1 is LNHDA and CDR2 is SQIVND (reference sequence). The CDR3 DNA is TGTGCCAGTAGACAGGGGTTGCATTCACCCCTCCACTTT. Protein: CASRQGLHSPLHF.

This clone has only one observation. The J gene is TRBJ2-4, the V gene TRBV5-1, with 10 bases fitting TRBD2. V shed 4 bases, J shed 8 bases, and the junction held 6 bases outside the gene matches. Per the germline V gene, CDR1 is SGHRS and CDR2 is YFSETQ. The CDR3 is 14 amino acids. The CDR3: CASSTGTSDYIQYF. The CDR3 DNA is TGCGCCAGCAGCACCGGGACTAGCGACTACATTCAGTACTTC.

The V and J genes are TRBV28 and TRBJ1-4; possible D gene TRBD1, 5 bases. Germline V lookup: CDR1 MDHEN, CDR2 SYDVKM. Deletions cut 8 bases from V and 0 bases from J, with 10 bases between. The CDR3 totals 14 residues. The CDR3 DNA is TGTGCCAGCGGTTCGGGGGCAACTAATGAAAAACTGTTTTTT. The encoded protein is CASGSGATNEKLFF.

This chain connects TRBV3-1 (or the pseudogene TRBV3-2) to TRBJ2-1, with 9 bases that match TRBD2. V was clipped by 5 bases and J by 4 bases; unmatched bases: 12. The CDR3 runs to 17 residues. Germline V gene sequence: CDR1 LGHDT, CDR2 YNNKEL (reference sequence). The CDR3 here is CASSKVVAGVGYNEQFF. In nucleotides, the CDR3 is TGTGCCAGCAGCAAGGTAGTAGCGGGAGTGGGTTACAATGAGCAGTTCTTC.

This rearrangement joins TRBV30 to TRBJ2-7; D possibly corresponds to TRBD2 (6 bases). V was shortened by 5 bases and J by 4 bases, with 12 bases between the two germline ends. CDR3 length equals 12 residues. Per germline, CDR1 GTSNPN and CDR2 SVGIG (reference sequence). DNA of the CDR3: TGTGCCTGGGGCAGCCTAGCGTACGAGCAGTACTTC. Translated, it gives CAWGSLAYEQYF.

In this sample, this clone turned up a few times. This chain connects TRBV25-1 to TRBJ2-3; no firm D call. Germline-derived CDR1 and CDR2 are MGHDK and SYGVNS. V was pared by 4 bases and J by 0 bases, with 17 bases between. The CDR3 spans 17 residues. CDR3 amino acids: CASSGREERGSTDTQYF. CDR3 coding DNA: TGTGCCAGCAGTGGGAGAGAAGAGAGAGGAAGCACAGATACGCAGTATTTT. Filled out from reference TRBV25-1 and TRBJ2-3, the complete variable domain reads EADIYQTPRYLVIGTGKKITLECSQTMGHDKMYWYQQDPGMELHLIHYSYGVNSTEKGDLSSESTVSRIRTEHFPLTLESARPSHTSQYLCASSGREERGSTDTQYFGPGTRLTVL.

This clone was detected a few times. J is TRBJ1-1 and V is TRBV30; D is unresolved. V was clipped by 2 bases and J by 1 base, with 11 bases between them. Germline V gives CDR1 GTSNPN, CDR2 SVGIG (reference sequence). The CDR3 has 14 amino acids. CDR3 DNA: TGTGCCTGGAGTCCCGTGGTCGGGAACACTGAAGCTTTCTTT. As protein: CAWSPVVGNTEAFF.

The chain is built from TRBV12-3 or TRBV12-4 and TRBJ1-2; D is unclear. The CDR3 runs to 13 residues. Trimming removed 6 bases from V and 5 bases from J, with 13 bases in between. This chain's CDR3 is CASRHSGAYGYTF. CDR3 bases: TGTGCCAGCAGACATTCGGGAGCATATGGCTACACCTTC.

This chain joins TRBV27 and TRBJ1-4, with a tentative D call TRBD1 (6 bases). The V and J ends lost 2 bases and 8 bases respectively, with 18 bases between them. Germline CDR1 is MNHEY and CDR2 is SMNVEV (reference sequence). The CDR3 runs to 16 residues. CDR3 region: CASSLGITDRGEKLFF. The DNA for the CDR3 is TGTGCCAGCAGTTTAGGGATTACGGACAGAGGCGAAAAACTGTTTTTT.